These 21 T cell receptor beta chains were all obtained from the same sample, sequenced in a study of T cell repertoires in cytomegalovirus infection. These receptors' targets are unknown. Each CDR3 protein gets one entry after TCRdb re-called the reads with MiXCR. The sample carries approximately 74,000 distinct CDR3 sequences, around 42% recorded once. The sample here was CD8+ T cells from cultured PBMCs, taken from culture after CMV antigen stimulation. All receptors come from a human donor in good health (CMV status not recorded). Some clones in this sample may be carry-over from other donors' samples.

This clonotype came up once. The gene calls are TRBV6-6 and TRBJ1-1; D is uncertain. The germline gives CDR1 MNHNY, CDR2 SVGAGI (reference sequence). Trimming removed 6 bases at V and 4 bases at J, with 9 bases between. This CDR3 region has 12 residues. The DNA of the CDR3 is TGTGCCAGCAGCTACGGTAGCACTGAAGCTTTCTTT. Translated, it gives CASSYGSTEAFF.

At least ten counts were recorded for this clonotype. The rearrangement joins TRBV2 to TRBJ1-1; 10 nucleotides match TRBD1. V lost 6 bases to trimming and J lost 0 bases; unmatched junction nucleotides: 4. Per the germline V gene, CDR1 is SNHLY and CDR2 is FYNNEI. The CDR3 totals 15 residues. CDR3 DNA: TGTGCCAGCAGACCGGGACAGGGGCTGAACACTGAAGCTTTCTTT. Translated, it gives CASRPGQGLNTEAFF.

In its sample, this clonotype was seen a few times. The chain links TRBV19 to TRBJ1-1, with D possibly matching TRBD1 (5 bases). Germline CDR1 and CDR2: LNHDA and SQIVND (reference sequence). Trimming removed 3 bases at V and 5 bases at J, with 10 bases between. This CDR3 comprises 13 residues. CDR3 amino acids: CASSIGQGTEAFF. The CDR3 bases are TGTGCCAGTAGTATTGGGCAGGGAACTGAAGCTTTCTTT.

The J gene is TRBJ1-6, the V gene TRBV7-8; D unclear. With 1 base removed from V and 6 bases from J, the gap between germline ends came to 7 bases. This CDR3 is built from 14 residues. Germline CDR1 and CDR2: SGHVS and FQNEAQ. The CDR3 loop reads CASSLGGSNSPLHF. CDR3 DNA sequence: TGTGCCAGCAGCTTAGGAGGGAGTAATTCACCCCTCCACTTT.

This sequence joins TRBV7-9 and TRBJ1-2; D perhaps matches TRBD1 (5 bases). The V gene's germline CDR1 is SEHNR and CDR2 FQNEAQ (reference sequence). The CDR3 consists of 15 residues. V was clipped by 2 bases and J by 2 bases, with 12 bases between them. The CDR3 reads CASSLSQVQNYGYTF. CDR3 coding DNA: TGTGCCAGCAGCTTATCACAGGTCCAGAACTATGGCTACACCTTC.

This chain uses TRBV5-6 with TRBJ1-5; TRBD1 is a possible D gene (5 bases). Trimming shortened V by 2 bases and J by 6 bases, and 15 bases separated the two germline ends. The CDR3 is made up of 15 amino acids. Germline V CDR1 and CDR2: SGHDT, YYEEEE. The CDR3 is CASSFGGKGVQPQHF. CDR3 bases: TGTGCCAGCAGCTTCGGGGGGAAAGGCGTTCAGCCCCAGCATTTT.

This clonotype was seen a few times. This chain joins TRBV4-1 and TRBJ2-7; D is undetermined. Germline V gene sequence: CDR1 MGHRA, CDR2 YSYEKL. V was cut by 5 bases and J by 0 bases, with 14 bases left in between. The CDR3 length is 15 residues. The CDR3 loop is CASSGRVKGSYEQYF. The CDR3 coding sequence is TGCGCCAGCAGCGGACGTGTTAAGGGCTCCTACGAGCAGTACTTC.

This clonotype came up a few times. The chain joins TRBV29-1 to TRBJ2-3, with TRBD2 matching over 12 bases. V lost 7 bases and J lost 5; bases outside the gene matches: 1. CDR3 length equals 12 residues. Germline V lookup: CDR1 SQVTM, CDR2 ANQGSEA. CDR3 nucleotide sequence: TGCAGCGGACTAGCGGGGGAAGATACGCAGTATTTT. Translation gives CSGLAGEDTQYF.

The chain employs TRBV11-2 and TRBJ2-3; 7 nucleotides match TRBD1. This CDR3 has 13 residues. Looked up from germline, CDR1 is SGHAT and CDR2 is FQNNGV. V shed 8 bases and J 2 bases; nucleotides not matched to a gene: 4. CDR3 DNA sequence: TGTGCCAGCCAGGGGGATTTCACAGATACGCAGTATTTT. Protein: CASQGDFTDTQYF.

The V call is TRBV7-8, the J call TRBJ2-7, with D perhaps TRBD1 (6 bases). This CDR3 is built from 14 residues. CDR1 is SGHVS, CDR2 FQNEAQ, per germline. Trimming removed 4 bases from V and 5 bases from J, with 15 bases in between. CDR3 in amino acids: CASSSLTGMNEQYF. The CDR3 DNA sequence: TGTGCCAGCAGCTCGCTAACAGGGATGAACGAGCAGTACTTC.

This clonotype appeared once. V gene TRBV27 combines with J gene TRBJ2-1; no reliable D call. This CDR3 is built from 16 residues. V lost 6 bases and J lost 1, with 16 bases in between. The germline V gene has CDR1 MNHEY and CDR2 SMNVEV (reference sequence). The CDR3 loop reads CASSPVASPSYNEQFF. The CDR3 region has the DNA TGTGCCAGCAGCCCGGTAGCAAGTCCTTCCTACAATGAGCAGTTCTTC.

The chain has TRBV6-1 and TRBJ2-1; D not resolved. V shed 4 bases and J shed 5 bases, with 12 bases lying between them. CDR1 and CDR2 (germline): MNHNS, SASEGT. The CDR3 is 14 residues long. DNA for the CDR3: TGTGCCAGCAGTGGACTTTTGGCACACAATGAGCAGTTCTTC. Its translation is CASSGLLAHNEQFF.

The chain carries TRBV6-1 and TRBJ2-2; 8 bases map to TRBD1. The CDR3 loop spans 18 amino acids. Trimming took 6 bases from V and 5 from J; bases not matched to a gene: 17. Germline V gene data show CDR1 as MNHNS and CDR2 as SASEGT. The CDR3 DNA sequence: TGTGCCAGCAGAGGTGGACAGGGCGGCCGTCTGGGGACCGGGGAGCTGTTTTTT. It translates to CASRGGQGGRLGTGELFF.

The CDR3 DNA is TGTGCCAGCAGCTTGGGGGGTGCTGGGGCCGGGGAGCTGTTTTTT. As protein: CASSLGGAGAGELFF. The chain uses TRBV5-6 and TRBJ2-2; D not certain. The CDR3 has 15 amino acids. V was shortened by 0 bases and J by 6 bases, with 12 bases between the two germline ends. From germline, CDR1 is SGHDT and CDR2 YYEEEE.

This CDR3 is CASSHAGGADQPQHF. CDR3 nucleotides: TGTGCCAGCAGTCACGCAGGGGGCGCGGATCAGCCCCAGCATTTT. This chain connects TRBV12-3 or TRBV12-4 to TRBJ1-5; 8 bases match TRBD1. V trimming: 5 bases; J trimming: 5 bases; junction bases outside the gene matches: 8. The CDR3 is 15 residues long.

This clonotype was seen many times. The chain couples TRBV11-2 to TRBJ1-1; possibly TRBD1 for D (5 bases). This CDR3 comprises 14 residues. V was clipped by 1 base and J by 3 bases, with 9 bases between them. Germline CDR1 and CDR2: SGHAT and FQNNGV. In DNA, the CDR3 is TGTGCCAGCAGCTTAGGAGCCAGGGACACTGAAGCTTTCTTT. Translated, it gives CASSLGARDTEAFF.

The gene calls are TRBV28 and TRBJ1-5; a weak D match, TRBD1 (5 bases). CDR3 length: 14 amino acids. Germline-derived CDR1 and CDR2 are MDHEN and SYDVKM. Between the trimmed V and J ends, which lost 8 bases and 1 base, there was a span of 12 bases. Here the CDR3 reads CASLDRRSNQPQHF. DNA for the CDR3: TGTGCCAGCCTCGACAGAAGAAGCAATCAGCCCCAGCATTTT.

The chain has TRBV11-2 and TRBJ2-3; possible D gene TRBD2, 6 bases. V shed 5 bases and J shed 6 bases, with 15 bases lying between them. This CDR3 has 14 residues. The germline CDR1 and CDR2 sequences are SGHAT and FQNNGV. CDR3 residues: CASSKEAGRDTQYF. CDR3 coding DNA: TGTGCCAGCAGCAAAGAGGCAGGGAGGGATACGCAGTATTTT. The complete variable domain, with remaining parts taken from reference TRBV11-2 and TRBJ2-3, reads EAGVAQSPRYKIIEKRQSVAFWCNPISGHATLYWYQQILGQGPKLLIQFQNNGVVDDSQLPKDRFSAERLKGVDSTLKIQPAKLEDSAVYLCASSKEAGRDTQYFGPGTRLTVL.

This clonotype was picked up a small number of times. V is TRBV7-2 and J is TRBJ1-1, with D maybe TRBD1 (5 bases). The CDR3 totals 14 residues. Germline-derived CDR1 and CDR2 are SGHTA and FQGNSA. Between the trimmed V and J ends, which lost 5 bases and 5 bases, there was a span of 15 bases. The CDR3 DNA reads as TGTGCCAGCAGCCCCGAGGGGCGATGGACTGAAGCTTTCTTT. It codes for CASSPEGRWTEAFF.

CDR3 DNA sequence: TGTGCCAGCAGTGACTGGAACACTGAAGCTTTCTTT. Encoded protein: CASSDWNTEAFF. The chain uses TRBV12-3 or TRBV12-4 and TRBJ1-1, with D unclear. CDR3 length: 12 residues. Trimming took 5 bases from V and 1 from J, leaving 5 bases between them.

This clonotype has just a few counts. The chain is built from TRBV28 and TRBJ2-7, with D perhaps matching TRBD1 (6 bases). From germline, CDR1 is MDHEN and CDR2 SYDVKM. The CDR3 contains 13 residues. The CDR3 reads CAHQTGQNYEQYF. The CDR3 region has the DNA TGTGCGCACCAAACCGGACAGAACTACGAGCAGTACTTC.